A single sample is the source of the 19 T cell receptor beta chains below, sequenced in a study of cytomegalovirus exposure and HLA in healthy donors. The PCR was carried out with 60 Vbeta primers and 13 Jbeta primers. Assay used: immunoSEQ multiplex PCR; TCRdb lists only in-frame clones, some missing. The sample comprises under 200,000 clones, approximately 80% of which are singletons, and about 1.7% rests with the top ten. The sequenced sample consisted of PBMCs. Receptors were obtained from a woman aged 18-30 years in good health and CMV-seronegative.

The chain uses TRBV6-1 and TRBJ2-3, with a tentative D call TRBD2 (5 bases). Trimming took 1 base from V and 2 from J, leaving 10 bases between them. In germline, CDR1 is MNHNS, CDR2 SASEGT. This CDR3 region has 15 residues. The DNA for the CDR3 is TGTGCCAGCAGTGAAGATCGGGGTTACACAGATACGCAGTATTTT. Translated, it gives CASSEDRGYTDTQYF.

The chain combines TRBV5-4 with TRBJ2-2; D is uncertain. V was pared by 1 base and J by 6 bases, with 10 bases between. The CDR3 runs to 14 residues. Germline V lookup: CDR1 SGHNT, CDR2 YYREEE (reference sequence). The CDR3: CASSLSGSSGELFF. For the CDR3, the DNA is TGTGCCAGCAGCTTGTCGGGTTCGTCCGGGGAGCTGTTTTTT.

This chain connects TRBV28 to TRBJ2-7; the D gene is possibly TRBD1 (5 bases). The CDR3 runs to 12 residues. V shed 8 bases and J shed 2 bases, with 10 bases lying between them. The germline V gene encodes CDR1 MDHEN and CDR2 SYDVKM. The CDR3 region has the DNA TGTGCCAGCGCAGGGTCGACCTACGAGCAGTACTTC. Translating gives CASAGSTYEQYF.

This rearrangement joins TRBV19 to TRBJ2-5; 10 bases map to TRBD1. The germline gives CDR1 LNHDA, CDR2 SQIVND (reference sequence). The CDR3 covers 13 residues. V trimming: 10 bases; J trimming: 3 bases; junction bases outside the gene matches: 5. The CDR3 DNA follows: TGTGCCACCTGGGGGACAGGGGAAGAGACCCAGTACTTC. It translates to CATWGTGEETQYF.

A single count supports this clone. The genes are TRBV4-2 and TRBJ2-1; 9 positions match TRBD2. The CDR3 length is 17 residues. J was trimmed by 1 base and V by 3 bases; bases with no gene match: 7. Germline V gene sequence: CDR1 LGHNA, CDR2 YNFKEQ. CDR3 sequence reads: CASSQDFSGSSYNEQFF. CDR3 nucleotides: TGTGCCAGCAGCCAGGATTTTAGCGGGAGTTCCTACAATGAGCAGTTCTTC.

This chain connects TRBV30 to TRBJ2-2; TRBD2 aligns across 7 bases. Germline assignment: CDR1 GTSNPN and CDR2 SVGIG (reference sequence). With V trimmed by 1 base and J by 6 bases, 5 bases remained unmatched. The CDR3 runs to 14 residues. CDR3 nucleotide sequence: TGTGCCTGGAGTGGGGGGGGGTTAGCCGGGGAGCTGTTTTTT. This encodes CAWSGGGLAGELFF.

The rearrangement links TRBV7-6 to TRBJ2-3, with TRBD2 identical over 7 bases. Germline V lookup: CDR1 SGHVS, CDR2 FNYEAQ. The CDR3 consists of 14 residues. Losses at the gene ends were 5 bases for V and 5 bases for J; bases not matched to a gene: 7. The CDR3 bases are TGTGCCAGCAGCGACGGACGGGAGGTAGATACGCAGTATTTT. Its protein is CASSDGREVDTQYF.

The chain combines TRBV4-3 with TRBJ1-1; D gene unclear. The length of the CDR3 is 15 residues. Trimming pared 1 base from V and 0 bases from J, leaving 9 bases between. Germline V lookup: CDR1 LGHNA, CDR2 YSLEER. The CDR3 DNA is TGCGCCAGCAGCCAAGCGACAACCCTGAACACTGAAGCTTTCTTT. Encoded protein: CASSQATTLNTEAFF.

The chain carries TRBV19 and TRBJ2-1, with TRBD2 matching 7 bases. CDR3 length equals 14 residues. Germline V gene lookup returns CDR1 LNHDA and CDR2 SQIVND (reference sequence). Unmatched junction bases numbered 10, after V lost 6 bases and J lost 8 bases. DNA of the CDR3: TGTGCCAGTAGCTTACGGCGGGAGAGGGATGAGCAGTTCTTC. Protein sequence: CASSLRRERDEQFF.

In its sample, this clone was seen a few times. The chain couples TRBV5-6 to TRBJ1-5, with unresolved D. This CDR3 region has 14 residues. Trimming pared 2 bases from V and 2 bases from J, leaving 8 bases between. Germline CDR1 and CDR2: SGHDT and YYEEEE. The CDR3 reads CASSFSRGNQPQHF. The CDR3, as DNA: TGTGCCAGCAGCTTTTCGCGGGGCAATCAGCCCCAGCATTTT.

The chain recombines TRBV28 with TRBJ2-1, with 10 positions matching TRBD2. This CDR3 spans 15 amino acids. Germline V CDR1 and CDR2: MDHEN, SYDVKM. V was clipped by 3 bases and J by 8 bases; unmatched bases: 7. For the CDR3, the DNA is TGTGCCAGCAGTTTTTCTAGCGGGAGAATTCATGAGCAGTTCTTC. It translates to CASSFSSGRIHEQFF.

V usage is TRBV6-6 and J usage is TRBJ2-5, with D maybe TRBD1 (6 bases). CDR1 MNHNY and CDR2 SVGAGI come from the germline V gene (reference sequence). The CDR3 extends over 14 amino acids. Trimming left V 4 bases short and J 4 bases short, with 13 bases between. CDR3 bases: TGTGCCAGCAGTTGGGGGCCAGGCGCAGAGACCCAGTACTTC. It yields the protein CASSWGPGAETQYF.

The V gene is TRBV19, the J gene TRBJ2-3, with 8 bases fitting TRBD1. The CDR3 sequence is 17 residues long. The V segment lost 3 bases and the J segment 2 bases; nucleotides outside the gene matches: 10. CDR1 is LNHDA and CDR2 is SQIVND in the germline V gene (reference sequence). The CDR3 is CASSIVPGQGYTDTQYF. The DNA of the CDR3 is TGTGCCAGTAGTATCGTCCCTGGACAGGGCTACACAGATACGCAGTATTTT.

The table lists this clone with a count of one. The gene calls are TRBV11-2 and TRBJ2-7; TRBD2 matches at 10 bases. V was clipped by 1 base and J by 3 bases; unmatched bases: 3. Per germline, CDR1 SGHAT and CDR2 FQNNGV. There are 15 residues in the CDR3. In nucleotides, the CDR3 is TGTGCCAGCAGCTTAGTCCGGACTAGCGGCTACGAGCAGTACTTC. This translates into CASSLVRTSGYEQYF.

This clone is a singleton in its sample. The chain is built from TRBV7-9 and TRBJ2-3; TRBD1 agrees at 7 bases. The J segment lost 3 bases and the V segment lost 4 bases, leaving 7 bases of the junction unmatched. In germline, CDR1 is SEHNR, CDR2 FQNEAQ (reference sequence). The CDR3 is made up of 15 amino acids. The CDR3 bases are TGTGCCAGCAGCTCAAATACAGGGGAAACAGATACGCAGTATTTT. Its translation: CASSSNTGETDTQYF. Combining the CDR3 with reference TRBV7-9 and TRBJ2-3 gives the whole variable domain DTGVSQNPRHKITKRGQNVTFRCDPISEHNRLYWYRQTLGQGPEFLTYFQNEAQLEKSRLLSDRFSAERPKGSFSTLEIQRTEQGDSAMYLCASSSNTGETDTQYFGPGTRLTVL.

The gene calls are TRBV7-2 and TRBJ1-4; TRBD1 matches 11 bases. This CDR3 has 19 residues. From germline, CDR1 is SGHTA and CDR2 FQGNSA. With 0 bases clipped from V and 6 bases from J, the junction kept 12 bases outside the gene matches. CDR3 in amino acids: CASSLAPGSRTGGYEKLFF. CDR3 nucleotide sequence: TGTGCCAGCAGCTTAGCCCCAGGTAGCAGGACAGGGGGCTATGAAAAACTGTTTTTT.

The chain uses TRBV9 and TRBJ2-6; the match to TRBD1 covers 7 bases. V was clipped by 4 bases and J by 3 bases; unmatched bases: 4. The CDR3 extends over 15 amino acids. The germline V gene encodes CDR1 SGDLS and CDR2 YYNGEE. In nucleotides, the CDR3 is TGTGCCAGCAGCCCGACAGGGAGTGGGGCCAACGTCCTGACTTTC. Amino acid sequence: CASSPTGSGANVLTF.

V usage is TRBV5-6 and J usage is TRBJ2-7; 10 bases are shared with TRBD2. Per the germline V gene, CDR1 is SGHDT and CDR2 is YYEEEE. CDR3 size: 15 residues. The CDR3 reads CASSSSGTSVYEQYV. CDR3 nucleotide sequence: TGTGCCAGCAGCTCTTCCGGGACTAGCGTCTACGAGCAGTACGTT.

The chain links TRBV7-2 to TRBJ2-5, with 7 bases fitting TRBD2. Trimming removed 3 bases from V and 4 bases from J; junction bases left unmatched: 5. The CDR3 consists of 14 residues. CDR1 SGHTA and CDR2 FQGNSA come from the germline V gene. The CDR3 here is CASSFLGGRETQYF. DNA of the CDR3: TGTGCCAGCAGCTTCCTGGGAGGGCGAGAGACCCAGTACTTC.